This is a list of T cell receptor beta chains from one sample in a study of blood T cell repertoires in COVID-19. Data came from immunoSEQ multiplex PCR; TCRdb stores just in-frame clones and leaves some out. The table shows 360,000 or so clones, with nearly 90% occurring only once. Sample: peripheral blood. The receptors stem from a man between 18 and 35 years old with active or convalescent COVID-19. The CDR3 runs from the conserved cysteine through the conserved F or W. A D gene is named only where the DNA matches it firmly. Rows give clone size only sometimes, using once, few, many, or a class for an expanded clone.

length,V,D,J,size,DNA,CDR3
14,TRBV2,.,TRBJ2-2,.,TGTGCCAGCAGGAAGGGGCCTAACACCGGGGAGCTGTTTTTT,CASRKGPNTGELFF
14,TRBV7-3,.,TRBJ2-3,.,TGTGCCAGCAGCCGGGCGGGCGGCACAGATACGCAGTATTTT,CASSRAGGTDTQYF
16,TRBV7-9,TRBD2,TRBJ2-1,.,TGTGCCAGCAGCTTTGGAGCGGGAAGTTTCTACAATGAGCAGTTCTTC,CASSFGAGSFYNEQFF
12,TRBV18,.,TRBJ2-1,.,TGTGCCAGCTCACCATTAACAGTGGAGCAGTTCTTC,CASSPLTVEQFF
13,TRBV11-1,.,TRBJ2-3,.,TGTGCCAGCAGCTACCAGGCGGGAGATACGCAGTATTTT,CASSYQAGDTQYF
13,TRBV9,.,TRBJ2-1,.,TGTGCCAGCAGCCCGCCGGTAGGGGAAGAGCAGTTCTTC,CASSPPVGEEQFF
13,TRBV6-5,.,TRBJ1-1,once,TGTGCCAGCAGTTACACAGAGAACACTGAAGCTTTCTTT,CASSYTENTEAFF
14,TRBV19,.,TRBJ2-3,.,TGTGCCAGTAACCCTGAATGGGGACTTGATACGCAGTATTTT,CASNPEWGLDTQYF
13,TRBV29-1,.,TRBJ1-2,.,TGCAGCGTTGAATGGGAGGCTGTCTATGGCTACACCTTC,CSVEWEAVYGYTF
20,TRBV4-3,TRBD1,TRBJ2-6,.,TGCGCCAGCAGCCAAGCCTGGGCAGGGGGCACGTTCTCTGGGGCCAACGTGCTGACTTTC,CASSQAWAGGTFSGANVLTF
18,TRBV7-9,TRBD1,TRBJ1-6,.,TGTGCCAGCAGCTTGGGACAGATGACAAGCTCCTATAATTCACCCCTCCACTTT,CASSLGQMTSSYNSPLHF
16,TRBV6-2/TRBV6-3,.,TRBJ1-1,.,TGTGCCAGCAGTTACCCCGAATACAGGGCTAACACTGAAGCTTTCTTT,CASSYPEYRANTEAFF
13,TRBV7-9,TRBD1,TRBJ1-2,.,TGTGCCAGCAGCGTAGGGGGCGGCTATGGCTACACCTTC,CASSVGGGYGYTF
13,TRBV6-5,TRBD2,TRBJ2-5,.,TGTGCCAGCAGTTACTGGGGAGGGGAGACCCAGTACTTC,CASSYWGGETQYF
14,TRBV18,.,TRBJ1-2,.,TGTGCCAGCTCGACCCTGGTGGCCCCGAGGGGCTACACCTTC,CASSTLVAPRGYTF
16,TRBV11-2,.,TRBJ2-3,.,TGTGCCAGCAGCTTAGTGGGCGGGATATACACAGATACGCAGTATTTT,CASSLVGGIYTDTQYF
15,TRBV19,.,TRBJ1-2,.,TGTGCCAGTAGTATAGCCAATGACAGATCTGGTGGCTACACCTTC,CASSIANDRSGGYTF